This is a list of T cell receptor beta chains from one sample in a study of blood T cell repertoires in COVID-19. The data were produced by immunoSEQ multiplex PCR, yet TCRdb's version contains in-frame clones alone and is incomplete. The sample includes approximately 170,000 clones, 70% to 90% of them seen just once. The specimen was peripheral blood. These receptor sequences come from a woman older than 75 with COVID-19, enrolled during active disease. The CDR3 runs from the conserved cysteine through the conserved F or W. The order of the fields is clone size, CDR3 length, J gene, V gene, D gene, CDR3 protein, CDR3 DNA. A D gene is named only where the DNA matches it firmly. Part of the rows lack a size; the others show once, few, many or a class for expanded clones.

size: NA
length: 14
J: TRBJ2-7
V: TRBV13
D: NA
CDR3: CASSFSGGSYEQYF
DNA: TGTGCCAGCAGCTTTTCCGGGGGATCGTACGAGCAGTACTTC

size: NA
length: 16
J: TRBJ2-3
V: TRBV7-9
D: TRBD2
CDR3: CASSLWGGLYADTQYF
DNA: TGTGCCAGCAGCTTATGGGGAGGGTTGTACGCAGATACGCAGTATTTT

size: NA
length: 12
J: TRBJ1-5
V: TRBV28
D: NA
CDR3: CASQWRDQPQHF
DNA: TGTGCCAGCCAATGGAGGGATCAGCCCCAGCATTTT

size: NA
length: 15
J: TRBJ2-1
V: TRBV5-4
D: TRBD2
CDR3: CASSPGTSGANEQFF
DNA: TGTGCCAGCAGCCCCGGGACTAGCGGGGCCAATGAGCAGTTCTTC

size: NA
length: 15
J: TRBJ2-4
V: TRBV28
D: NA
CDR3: CASSLMAGTKNIQYF
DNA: TGTGCCAGCAGTTTAATGGCAGGGACCAAAAACATTCAGTACTTC

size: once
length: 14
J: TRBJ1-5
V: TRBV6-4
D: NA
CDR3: CASSQGYSNQPQHF
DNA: TGTGCCAGCAGCCAGGGTTATAGCAATCAGCCCCAGCATTTT

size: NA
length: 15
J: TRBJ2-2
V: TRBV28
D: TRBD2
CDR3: CASIGTSGTIGELFF
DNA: TGTGCCAGCATTGGGACTAGCGGGACGATCGGGGAGCTGTTTTTT

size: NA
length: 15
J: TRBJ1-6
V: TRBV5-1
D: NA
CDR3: CASSLGVDSASPLHF
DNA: TGCGCCAGCAGCTTGGGGGTCGACTCCGCTTCACCCCTCCACTTT

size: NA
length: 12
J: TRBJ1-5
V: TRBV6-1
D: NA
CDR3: CASSDGGGPQHF
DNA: TGTGCCAGCAGTGACGGGGGGGGGCCCCAGCATTTT

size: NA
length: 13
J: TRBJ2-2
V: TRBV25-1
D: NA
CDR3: CASTPGSTGELFF
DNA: TGTGCCAGCACCCCGGGTAGCACCGGGGAGCTGTTTTTT

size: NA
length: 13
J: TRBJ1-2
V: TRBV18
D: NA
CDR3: CASSPSDTRGYTF
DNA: TGTGCCAGCTCACCTTCGGACACTCGGGGCTACACCTTC

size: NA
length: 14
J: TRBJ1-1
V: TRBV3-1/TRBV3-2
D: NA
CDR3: CASSQLSGNGAAFF
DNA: TGTGCCAGCAGCCAACTCTCAGGGAACGGCGCAGCTTTCTTT

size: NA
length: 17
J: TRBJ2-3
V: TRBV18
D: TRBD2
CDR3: CASSQGPSGGATDTQYF
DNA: TGTGCCAGCTCACAGGGTCCCAGCGGGGGGGCCACAGATACGCAGTATTTT

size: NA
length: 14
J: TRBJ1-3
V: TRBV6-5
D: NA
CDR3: CASSPRGAGNTIYF
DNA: TGTGCCAGCAGTCCCAGGGGTGCAGGAAACACCATATATTTT

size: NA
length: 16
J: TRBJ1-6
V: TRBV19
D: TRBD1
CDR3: CARTRGRRAYNSPLHF
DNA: TGTGCCAGAACGAGGGGGCGAAGGGCGTATAATTCACCCCTCCACTTT

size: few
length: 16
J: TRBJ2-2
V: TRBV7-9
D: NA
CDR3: CASSSPAGGLTGELFF
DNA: TGTGCCAGCAGCTCCCCGGCAGGGGGGCTCACCGGGGAGCTGTTTTTT

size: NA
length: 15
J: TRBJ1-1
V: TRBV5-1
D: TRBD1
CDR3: CASSTFTGAGTEAFF
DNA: TGCGCCAGCAGCACTTTTACAGGGGCTGGCACTGAAGCTTTCTTT

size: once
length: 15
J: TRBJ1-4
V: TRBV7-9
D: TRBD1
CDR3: CASSRAGTGYEKLFF
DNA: TGTGCCAGCAGCCGAGCCGGGACAGGGTATGAAAAACTGTTTTTT

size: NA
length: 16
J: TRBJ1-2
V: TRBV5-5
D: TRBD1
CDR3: CASSGRGTGSGYGYTF
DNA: TGTGCCAGCAGCGGGCGGGGGACAGGGTCGGGATATGGCTACACCTTC

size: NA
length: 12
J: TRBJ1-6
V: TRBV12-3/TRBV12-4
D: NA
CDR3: CASSPPSSPLHF
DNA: TGTGCCAGCAGCCCCCCCAGTTCACCCCTCCACTTT

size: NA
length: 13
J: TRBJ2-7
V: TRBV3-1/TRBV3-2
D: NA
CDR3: CASSQFEGGEQYF
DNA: TGTGCCAGCAGCCAATTTGAGGGCGGAGAGCAGTACTTC

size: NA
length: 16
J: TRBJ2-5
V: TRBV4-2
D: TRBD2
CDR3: CASSPSSGGFQETQYF
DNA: TGTGCCAGCAGCCCCTCTAGCGGGGGGTTCCAAGAGACCCAGTACTTC

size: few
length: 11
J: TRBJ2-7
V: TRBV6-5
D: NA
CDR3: CASSYSDSQYF
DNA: TGTGCCAGCAGTTACTCGGACTCCCAGTACTTC

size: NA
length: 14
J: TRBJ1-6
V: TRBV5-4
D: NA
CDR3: CASSGPSYNSPLHF
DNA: TGTGCCAGCAGCGGGCCCTCCTATAATTCACCCCTCCACTTT

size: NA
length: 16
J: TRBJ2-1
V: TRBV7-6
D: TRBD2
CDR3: CASSTPLAGVYNEQFF
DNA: TGTGCCAGCAGCACACCCCTAGCGGGGGTGTACAATGAGCAGTTCTTC

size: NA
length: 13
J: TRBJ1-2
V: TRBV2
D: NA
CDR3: CASSDRTGYGYTF
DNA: TGTGCCAGCAGTGATCGAACAGGATATGGCTACACCTTC

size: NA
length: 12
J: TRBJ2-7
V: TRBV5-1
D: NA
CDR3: CASSPDSYEQYF
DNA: TGCGCCAGCAGCCCAGACAGCTACGAGCAGTACTTC

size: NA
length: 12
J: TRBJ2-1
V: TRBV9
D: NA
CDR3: CASSPDWREQFF
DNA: TGTGCCAGCAGCCCTGACTGGCGCGAGCAGTTCTTC

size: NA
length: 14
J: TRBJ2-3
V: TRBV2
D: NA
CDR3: CASRTGGLTDTQYF
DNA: TGTGCCAGCAGGACGGGGGGCCTCACAGATACGCAGTATTTT

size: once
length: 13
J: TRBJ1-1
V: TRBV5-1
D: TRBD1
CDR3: CASSPRGVSEAFF
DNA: TGCGCCAGCAGCCCCAGGGGGGTCTCTGAAGCTTTCTTT

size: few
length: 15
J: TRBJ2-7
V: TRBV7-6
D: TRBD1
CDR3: CASSLTGTGSHEQYF
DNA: TGTGCCAGCAGTTTAACGGGGACAGGTTCCCACGAGCAGTACTTC

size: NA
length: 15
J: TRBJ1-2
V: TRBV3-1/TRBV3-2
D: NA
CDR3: CASSQIRQGNYGYTF
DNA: TGTGCCAGCAGCCAAATTCGTCAGGGGAACTATGGCTACACCTTC

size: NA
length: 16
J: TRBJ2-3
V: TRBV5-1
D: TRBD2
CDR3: CASSYSGLAGGDTQYF
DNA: TGCGCCAGCAGCTACTCCGGACTAGCGGGGGGTGATACGCAGTATTTT

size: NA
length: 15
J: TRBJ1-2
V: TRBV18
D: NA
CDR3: CASSKNRDIGSGYTF
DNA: TGTGCCAGCTCAAAGAACAGGGACATTGGCAGTGGCTACACCTTC

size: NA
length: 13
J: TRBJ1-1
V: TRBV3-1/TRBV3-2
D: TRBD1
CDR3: CASSQLDRREAFF
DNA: TGTGCCAGCAGCCAACTGGACAGGAGAGAAGCTTTCTTT

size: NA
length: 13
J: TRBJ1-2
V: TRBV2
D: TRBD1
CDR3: CARQGQGAYGYTF
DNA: TGTGCCAGACAAGGACAGGGGGCTTATGGCTACACCTTC

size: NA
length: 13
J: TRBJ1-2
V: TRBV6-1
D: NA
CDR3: CASSETAGDGYTF
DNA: TGTGCCAGCAGTGAAACGGCCGGGGATGGCTACACCTTC

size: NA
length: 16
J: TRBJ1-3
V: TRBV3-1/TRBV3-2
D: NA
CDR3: CASSQTPTYTGNTIYF
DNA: TGTGCCAGCAGCCAGACACCAACTTATACTGGAAACACCATATATTTT

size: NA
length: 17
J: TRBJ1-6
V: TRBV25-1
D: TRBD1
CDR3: CASSQTQGFGGNSPLHF
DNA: TGTGCCAGCAGCCAAACACAGGGGTTTGGGGGAAATTCACCCCTCCACTTT

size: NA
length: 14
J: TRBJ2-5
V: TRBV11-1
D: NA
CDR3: CASSPAATGETQYF
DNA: TGTGCCAGCAGCCCGGCGGCGACAGGAGAGACCCAGTACTTC

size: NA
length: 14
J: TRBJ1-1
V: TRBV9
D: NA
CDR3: CASSVLSQNTEAFF
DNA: TGTGCCAGCAGCGTATTAAGCCAGAACACTGAAGCTTTCTTT

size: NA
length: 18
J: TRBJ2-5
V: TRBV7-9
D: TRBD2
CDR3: CASSLHSPRGGLGETQYF
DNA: TGTGCCAGCAGCTTACACAGCCCTCGCGGGGGGCTGGGGGAGACCCAGTACTTC

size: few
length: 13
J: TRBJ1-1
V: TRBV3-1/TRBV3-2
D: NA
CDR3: CASSQGGEVGAFF
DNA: TGTGCCAGCAGCCAAGGGGGGGAGGTCGGAGCTTTCTTT

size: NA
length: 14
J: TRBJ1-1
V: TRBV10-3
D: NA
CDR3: CAISEPQGNTEAFF
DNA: TGTGCCATCAGTGAGCCCCAGGGGAACACTGAAGCTTTCTTT

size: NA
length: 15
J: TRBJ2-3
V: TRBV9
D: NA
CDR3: CASSRGAGGTDTQYF
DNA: TGTGCCAGCAGCAGGGGGGCAGGGGGTACAGATACGCAGTATTTT

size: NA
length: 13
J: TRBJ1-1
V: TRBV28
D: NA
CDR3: CASNPGRDTEAFF
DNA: TGTGCCAGCAACCCGGGTCGGGACACTGAAGCTTTCTTT

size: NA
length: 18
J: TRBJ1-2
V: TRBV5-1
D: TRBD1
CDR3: CASTPSTGGTSSNYGYTF
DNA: TGCGCCAGCACCCCGAGCACAGGGGGCACGTCTTCTAACTATGGCTACACCTTC

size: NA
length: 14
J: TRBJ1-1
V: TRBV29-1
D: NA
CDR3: CSVGGPGSNTEAFF
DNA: TGCAGCGTTGGGGGTCCGGGGTCGAACACTGAAGCTTTCTTT

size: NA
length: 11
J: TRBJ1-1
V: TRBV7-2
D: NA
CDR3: CASTHGGEAFF
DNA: TGTGCCAGCACCCATGGGGGGGAAGCTTTCTTT

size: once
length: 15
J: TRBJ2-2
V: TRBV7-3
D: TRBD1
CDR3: CASSSGTGNTGELFF
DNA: TGTGCCAGCAGCTCCGGGACAGGGAACACCGGGGAGCTGTTTTTT

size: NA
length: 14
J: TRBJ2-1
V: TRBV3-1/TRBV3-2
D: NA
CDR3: CASRVVQGFGEQFF
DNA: TGTGCCAGCAGAGTCGTACAGGGATTTGGTGAGCAGTTCTTC

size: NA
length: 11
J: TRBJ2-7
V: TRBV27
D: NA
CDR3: CARQGGHEQYF
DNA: TGTGCCAGACAGGGTGGCCACGAGCAGTACTTC

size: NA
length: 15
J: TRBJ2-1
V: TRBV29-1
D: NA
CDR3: CSVRGGGDIGGKQFF
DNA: TGCAGCGTTCGGGGTGGAGGGGATATTGGGGGTAAGCAGTTCTTC